Listed here are 28 T cell receptor beta chains from one sample, sequenced in a study of cytomegalovirus exposure and HLA in healthy donors (dated by TCRdb to 2017 to 2019). The library relied on the immunoSEQ multiplex PCR assay. For the multiplex PCR, a mixture combining 60 forward primers for TCR Vbeta segments and 13 reverse primers for TCR Jbeta segments was used. In TCRdb, the immuneACCESS table is reduced to in-frame sequences with V and J assigned. These tables do not hold every clone; where another copy was compared, an unresolved V gene accounts for under half, and the others remain unexplained. Across this sample there are 150,000 to 200,000 clones, with 9.5% seen only once. Clones ranked in the top ten supply roughly 1.4% of the sample. The sample was PBMCs. The receptors shown here come from a woman in her twenties or thirties in good health and CMV-seropositive.

The chain employs TRBV30 and TRBJ2-1; TRBD2 agrees at 9 bases. This CDR3 contains 13 residues. J was trimmed by 8 bases and V by 1 base; bases with no gene match: 3. Germline lookup yields CDR1 GTSNPN and CDR2 SVGIG (reference sequence). The CDR3 DNA is TGTGCCTGGAGTGGCGGGAGGGTGCATGAGCAGTTCTTC. This encodes CAWSGGRVHEQFF.

The J gene is TRBJ2-3, the V gene TRBV7-9; a possible D gene is TRBD2 (6 bases). Germline-derived CDR1 and CDR2 are SEHNR and FQNEAQ (reference sequence). The CDR3 consists of 16 residues. V was clipped by 2 bases and J by 1 base, with 13 bases between them. CDR3 protein: CASSLKVPSGTDTQYF. The DNA for the CDR3 is TGTGCCAGCAGCTTAAAAGTTCCTAGCGGCACAGATACGCAGTATTTT.

This chain links TRBV19 with TRBJ1-2; 9 nucleotides agree with TRBD1. J lost 6 bases, V lost 6 bases, and 5 bases had no gene match. The CDR3 covers 13 residues. The V gene's germline CDR1 is LNHDA and CDR2 SQIVND (reference sequence). The CDR3 here is CASRRTGDHGYTF. The CDR3 DNA is TGTGCCAGTAGAAGGACAGGGGATCATGGCTACACCTTC.

V gene TRBV18 combines with J gene TRBJ1-1, with D uncertain. Germline CDR1 reads KGHSH; CDR2 reads LQKENI. The CDR3 runs to 15 residues. Trimming took 0 bases from V and 3 from J, leaving 11 bases between them. CDR3 sequence (DNA): TGTGCCAGCTCACCACCTACGGGGAGGGACACTGAAGCTTTCTTT. Residues: CASSPPTGRDTEAFF. The whole variable domain, filled in from reference TRBV18 and TRBJ1-1, reads NAGVMQNPRHLVRRRGQEARLRCSPMKGHSHVYWYRQLPEEGLKFMVYLQKENIIDESGMPKERFSAEFPKEGPSILRIQQVVRGDSAAYFCASSPPTGRDTEAFFGQGTRLTVV.

This clone has only a few counts. The rearrangement uses TRBV4-2 and TRBJ2-2, with 16 bases aligning to TRBD2. V lost 4 bases and J lost 5; bases outside the gene matches: 10. The CDR3 extends over 19 amino acids. Germline V lookup: CDR1 LGHNA, CDR2 YNFKEQ. The CDR3 reads CASSRPGLAGGSPTGELFF. In DNA form, the CDR3 reads TGTGCCAGCAGCCGACCGGGACTAGCGGGAGGGTCCCCAACCGGGGAGCTGTTTTTT.

V usage is TRBV21-1 and J usage is TRBJ2-6; the DNA was not compared with TRBD1, the D call given in the table. TRBV21-1 is recorded as a pseudogene. This CDR3 region has 20 residues. CDR3 nucleotides: TGTGCCAGCAGCAAGCATAAAGAGACAGGGATTATTACTGGGGCCAACGTCCTGACTTTC. This gives the protein CASSKHKETGIITGANVLTF.

This clone appeared a few times. The V call is TRBV14, the J call TRBJ2-7; D perhaps matches TRBD1 (5 bases). Germline CDR1 SGHDN, CDR2 FVKESK. The CDR3 consists of 14 residues. V gave up 3 bases and J gave up 2 bases, with 11 bases separating them. The CDR3 loop reads CASSQSGWPYEQYF. The CDR3 DNA follows: TGTGCCAGCAGCCAGTCAGGGTGGCCCTACGAGCAGTACTTC. The full variable domain, its missing parts supplied by reference TRBV14 and TRBJ2-7, is EAGVTQFPSHSVIEKGQTVTLRCDPISGHDNLYWYRRVMGKEIKFLLHFVKESKQDESGMPNNRFLAERTGGTYSTLKVQPAELEDSGVYFCASSQSGWPYEQYFGPGTRLTVT.

This clone was observed a few times. The CDR3 sequence: CASSPLRLADTQYEQYF. DNA of the CDR3: TGTGCCAGCAGCCCCCTTCGACTAGCAGATACACAGTACGAGCAGTACTTC. The rearrangement joins TRBV5-6 to TRBJ2-7, with TRBD2 identical over 7 bases. CDR3 length equals 17 residues. Losses at the gene ends were 4 bases for V and 4 bases for J; bases not matched to a gene: 17. Germline values: CDR1 SGHDT, CDR2 YYEEEE.

This clone was recorded a few times. The CDR3 sequence: CASSLMWDRVTFF. CDR3 bases: TGTGCCAGCAGTTTGATGTGGGACAGGGTCACCTTCTTT. V gene TRBV27 combines with J gene TRBJ1-1; 9 bases fit TRBD1. The CDR3 is made up of 13 amino acids. The J segment lost 14 bases and the V segment lost 3 bases, leaving 10 bases of the junction unmatched. The germline CDR1 and CDR2 sequences are MNHEY and SMNVEV (reference sequence).

This clone was detected a few times. The chain employs TRBV9 and TRBJ2-1, with TRBD2 identical over 8 bases. The germline V gene has CDR1 SGDLS and CDR2 YYNGEE. The V segment lost 1 base and the J segment 0 bases; nucleotides outside the gene matches: 6. This CDR3 is built from 17 residues. CDR3 protein: CASSVLPAGGSYNEQFF. In nucleotides, the CDR3 is TGTGCCAGCAGCGTACTTCCCGCGGGAGGCTCCTACAATGAGCAGTTCTTC.

This sequence joins TRBV7-3 and TRBJ2-1; D may be TRBD1 (5 bases). This CDR3 is 15 amino acids long. The germline V gene encodes CDR1 SGHTA and CDR2 FQGTGA. Trimming pared 5 bases from V and 0 bases from J, leaving 11 bases between. Written as DNA, the CDR3 is TGTGCCAGCAGCCCCCAGGGTAGCTCCTACAATGAGCAGTTCTTC. Its protein product is CASSPQGSSYNEQFF. The full variable domain, completed using reference TRBV7-3 and TRBJ2-1, is GAGVSQTPSNKVTEKGKYVELRCDPISGHTALYWYRQSLGQGPEFLIYFQGTGAADDSGLPNDRFFAVRPEGSVSTLKIQRTERGDSAVYLCASSPQGSSYNEQFFGPGTRLTVL.

This chain joins TRBV11-3 and TRBJ2-1, with 11 nucleotides matching TRBD2. The CDR3 contains 15 residues. With V trimmed by 5 bases and J by 2 bases, 2 bases remained unmatched. The V gene's germline CDR1 is SGHNT and CDR2 YENEEA. CDR3 region: CASSISGRAYNEQFF. CDR3 coding DNA: TGTGCCAGCAGCATTAGCGGGAGGGCCTACAATGAGCAGTTCTTC.

The chain has TRBV5-1 and TRBJ2-7; D perhaps matches TRBD2 (5 bases). The CDR3 is 13 amino acids. Trimming took 2 bases from V and 3 from J, leaving 9 bases between them. The germline CDR1 and CDR2 sequences are SGHRS and YFSETQ. CDR3 in DNA: TGCGCCAGCAGCTTCCAGCGGAGCTACGAGCAGTACTTC. Amino acids: CASSFQRSYEQYF.

This clone has a handful of counts. The chain joins TRBV9 to TRBJ2-1, with TRBD2 identical over 14 bases. CDR1 is SGDLS and CDR2 is YYNGEE in the germline V gene. Trimming at V came to 0 bases and at J to 9 bases, leaving 5 bases not matched to a gene. This CDR3 comprises 16 residues. The DNA of the CDR3 is TGTGCCAGCAGCGTAGGGGGACTAGCGGGAGCCAGTGAGCAGTTCTTC. This codes for CASSVGGLAGASEQFF.

This clone came up a few times. The chain couples TRBV4-1 to TRBJ1-3; D is unresolved. V dropped 1 base and J dropped 0 bases, with 10 bases sitting between them. CDR1 MGHRA and CDR2 YSYEKL come from the germline V gene. This CDR3 has 16 amino acids. The CDR3 spells CASSQGGGSSGNTIYF. CDR3 in DNA: TGCGCCAGCAGCCAAGGAGGCGGATCCTCTGGAAACACCATATATTTT.

The chain joins TRBV19 to TRBJ1-2; D is ambiguous. The CDR3 consists of 13 residues. Deletions cut 5 bases from V and 4 bases from J, with 11 bases between. Germline lookup yields CDR1 LNHDA and CDR2 SQIVND (reference sequence). CDR3 bases: TGTGCCAGTAGTTCTACTCTGAGCTATGGCTACACCTTC. This codes for CASSSTLSYGYTF. The full variable domain, with the rest looked up from reference TRBV19 and TRBJ1-2, is DGGITQSPKYLFRKEGQNVTLSCEQNLNHDAMYWYRQDPGQGLRLIYYSQIVNDFQKGDIAEGYSVSREKKESFPLTVTSAQKNPTAFYLCASSSTLSYGYTFGSGTRLTVV.

This chain joins TRBV7-8 and TRBJ2-6; no clear D. Germline lookup yields CDR1 SGHVS and CDR2 FQNEAQ. The CDR3 consists of 19 residues. Deletions cut 5 bases from V and 0 bases from J, with 20 bases between. CDR3 sequence: CASSPMTGLLSSGANVLTF. The DNA of the CDR3 is TGTGCCAGCAGCCCTATGACTGGCCTCTTGTCCTCTGGGGCCAACGTCCTGACTTTC.

This clone has a handful of counts. The rearrangement links TRBV4-1 to TRBJ2-7; 8 nucleotides align to TRBD2. The germline V gene has CDR1 MGHRA and CDR2 YSYEKL. V lost 1 base, J lost 4 bases, and 6 bases stayed unmatched. The CDR3 has 15 residues. CDR3 in DNA: TGCGCCAGCAGCCAAGTTTTTGCGGGAGGTTACGAGCAGTACTTC. Translated: CASSQVFAGGYEQYF.

This sequence joins TRBV5-4 and TRBJ2-1, with 12 bases matching TRBD2. The germline gives CDR1 SGHNT, CDR2 YYREEE (reference sequence). Trimming removed 1 base from V and 9 bases from J; junction bases left unmatched: 11. This CDR3 spans 17 amino acids. This CDR3 is CASSLWGVLAGGAEQFF. The CDR3 coding sequence is TGTGCCAGCAGCTTGTGGGGGGTTCTAGCGGGAGGGGCTGAGCAGTTCTTC.

The V call is TRBV6-5, the J call TRBJ1-5, with unresolved D. V lost 6 bases to trimming and J lost 7 bases, with 13 bases between them. Per the germline V gene, CDR1 is MNHEY and CDR2 is SVGAGI. The CDR3 has 13 residues. CDR3 in amino acids: CASSWQGRQPQHF. For the CDR3, the DNA is TGTGCCAGCAGCTGGCAAGGGAGGCAGCCCCAGCATTTT.

V is TRBV19 and J is TRBJ1-4; D gene ambiguous. The ends were cut back, 9 bases at V and 0 bases at J, with 11 bases in the middle. The CDR3 runs 14 residues. Germline CDR1 is LNHDA and CDR2 is SQIVND (reference sequence). The CDR3 sequence: CASRLGSTNEKLFF. The CDR3 region has the DNA TGTGCCAGCAGACTCGGATCAACTAATGAAAAACTGTTTTTT.

V and J are TRBV6-6 and TRBJ2-1, with D maybe TRBD2 (6 bases). The germline V gene encodes CDR1 MNHNY and CDR2 SVGAGI (reference sequence). The length of the CDR3 is 16 residues. The V end was cut by 6 bases, the J end by 1 base, with 16 bases between. The CDR3 region is CASRGGVGVSYNEQFF. The CDR3 DNA is TGTGCCAGCAGGGGGGGAGTGGGAGTATCCTACAATGAGCAGTTCTTC.

The chain has TRBV5-1 and TRBJ1-1, with 11 bases lining up with TRBD1. With 4 bases clipped from V and 4 bases from J, the junction kept 12 bases outside the gene matches. CDR3 length: 17 residues. Germline V lookup: CDR1 SGHRS, CDR2 YFSETQ. CDR3 in amino acids: CASSNHNTGTGGTEAFF. The CDR3 nucleotides are TGCGCCAGCAGCAACCACAATACCGGGACAGGGGGCACTGAAGCTTTCTTT.

This clone occurred a few times. One junction end disagrees with the germline gene, perhaps due to a read error. The chain combines TRBV7-9 with TRBJ2-7, with 8 bases fitting TRBD2. Germline CDR1 is SEHNR and CDR2 is FQNEAQ (reference sequence). This CDR3 region has 15 residues. CDR3 nucleotides: TGTGCCAACAGCTTTGGGGGACTAGAATCCTACGAGCAGTACTTC. Residues: CANSFGGLESYEQYF.

This chain joins TRBV5-1 and TRBJ1-2; D perhaps matches TRBD1 (6 bases). CDR3 size: 13 residues. Germline CDR1 SGHRS, CDR2 YFSETQ. Trimming shortened V by 5 bases and J by 4 bases, and 12 bases separated the two germline ends. The CDR3 region has the DNA TGCGCCAGCAGGTCCGAGACAGGCTATGGCTACACCTTC. Its protein is CASRSETGYGYTF.

This clone was counted a few times. This rearrangement joins TRBV10-3 to TRBJ2-1, with TRBD2 identical over 9 bases. V lost 7 bases to trimming and J lost 6 bases; unmatched junction nucleotides: 13. There are 16 residues in the CDR3. CDR1 is ENHRY, CDR2 SYGVKD, per germline. CDR3 residues: CAITLGSGLASNEQFF. In DNA, the CDR3 is TGTGCCATCACGTTAGGTTCGGGACTAGCTAGCAATGAGCAGTTCTTC.

The chain's CDR3 is CASSQGFRSGNTDTQYF. CDR3 nucleotide sequence: TGCGCCAGCAGCCAAGGGTTTCGCTCGGGGAACACAGATACGCAGTATTTT. This sequence joins TRBV4-1 and TRBJ2-3; maybe TRBD2 (5 bases). Trimming removed 1 base at V and 2 bases at J, with 16 bases between. CDR3 length: 17 amino acids. Germline V gene sequence: CDR1 MGHRA, CDR2 YSYEKL.

This rearrangement joins TRBV19 to TRBJ2-7; perhaps TRBD1 as D (7 bases). The CDR3 extends over 14 amino acids. The germline V and J ends were trimmed by 6 bases and 5 bases, with 17 bases remaining between them. Germline V gives CDR1 LNHDA, CDR2 SQIVND (reference sequence). As DNA, the CDR3 is TGTGCCAGTAGGAGGAGGGGGCCTCTCGACGAGCAGTACTTC. Translation gives CASRRRGPLDEQYF.